Following are 5 T cell receptor beta chains from one sample sequenced in a study of shared clonotypes between healthy human individuals. Some clones are missing from TCRdb's copy, which holds only in-frame ones; the method was immunoSEQ multiplex PCR. Among approximately 2.1 million clones, more than 80% were seen once, and the ten largest hold about 0.37%. The sequenced material came from naive CD4+ T cells from PBMCs. Subset defined: CD45RA+ positively selected. The receptors shown here come from a man between 18 and 35 years old in good health. Some clones in this sample may be carry-over from other donors' samples.

The chain uses TRBV5-1 and TRBJ2-3; TRBD2 agrees at 14 bases. There are 18 residues in the CDR3. Germline-derived CDR1 and CDR2 are SGHRS and YFSETQ. The V and J ends lost 4 bases and 4 bases, in that order; junction bases with no gene match: 11. CDR3 sequence: CASSQPPGLAGAADTQYF. In DNA form, the CDR3 reads TGCGCCAGCAGCCAACCTCCGGGACTAGCGGGAGCAGCAGATACGCAGTATTTT. The full variable domain, with the rest looked up from reference TRBV5-1 and TRBJ2-3, is KAGVTQTPRYLIKTRGQQVTLSCSPISGHRSVSWYQQTPGQGLQFLFEYFSETQRNKGNFPGRFSGRQFSNSRSEMNVSTLELGDSALYLCASSQPPGLAGAADTQYFGPGTRLTVL.

For this clone: Other DNA sequences from this sample encode an identical CDR3 as well. J is TRBJ1-1 and V is TRBV7-8, with 7 bases fitting TRBD1. The J segment lost 4 bases and the V segment lost 1 base, leaving 3 bases of the junction unmatched. Germline-derived CDR1 and CDR2 are SGHVS and FQNEAQ. CDR3 length: 14 amino acids. Written as DNA, the CDR3 is TGTGCCAGCAGCTTAGTTAGGGGGCCCACTGAAGCTTTCTTT. Amino acid sequence: CASSLVRGPTEAFF.

The J gene is TRBJ1-5, the V gene TRBV7-9; D is possibly TRBD1 (5 bases). V dropped 5 bases and J dropped 2 bases, with 16 bases sitting between them. Germline V lookup: CDR1 SEHNR, CDR2 FQNEAQ (reference sequence). The CDR3 is 16 amino acids. The CDR3 loop reads CASSLQGGAGNQPQHF. The CDR3 bases are TGTGCCAGCAGCCTCCAGGGAGGCGCGGGCAATCAGCCCCAGCATTTT.

This chain links TRBV4-1 with TRBJ2-7, with TRBD1 identical over 8 bases. Per germline, CDR1 MGHRA and CDR2 YSYEKL. The junction had 8 bases not matched to a gene; V was cut back by 5 bases and J by 2 bases. There are 15 residues in the CDR3. CDR3 sequence reads: CASSEGQGMPYEQYF. The CDR3, as DNA: TGCGCCAGCAGCGAAGGACAGGGAATGCCCTACGAGCAGTACTTC.

This sequence joins TRBV14 and TRBJ2-7, with 9 nucleotides matching TRBD1. In germline, CDR1 is SGHDN, CDR2 FVKESK. Trimming removed 4 bases from V and 3 bases from J; junction bases left unmatched: 10. The CDR3 is made up of 16 amino acids. Here the CDR3 DNA reads TGTGCCAGCAGCCGCCTCACCGGGACAGGGAACTACGAGCAGTACTTC. It codes for CASSRLTGTGNYEQYF.